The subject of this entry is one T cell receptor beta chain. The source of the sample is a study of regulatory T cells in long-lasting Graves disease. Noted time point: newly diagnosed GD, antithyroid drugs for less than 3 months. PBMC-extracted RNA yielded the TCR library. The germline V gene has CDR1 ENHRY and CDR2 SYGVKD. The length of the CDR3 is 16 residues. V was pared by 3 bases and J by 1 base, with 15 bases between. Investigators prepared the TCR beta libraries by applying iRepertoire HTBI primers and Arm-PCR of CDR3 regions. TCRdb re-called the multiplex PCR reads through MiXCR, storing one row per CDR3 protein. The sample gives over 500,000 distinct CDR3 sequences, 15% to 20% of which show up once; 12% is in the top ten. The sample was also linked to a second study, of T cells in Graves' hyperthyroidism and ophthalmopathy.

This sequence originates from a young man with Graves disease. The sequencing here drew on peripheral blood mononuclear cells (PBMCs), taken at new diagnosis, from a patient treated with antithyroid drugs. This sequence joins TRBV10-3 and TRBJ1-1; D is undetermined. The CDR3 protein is CAISERMGEKNTEAFF. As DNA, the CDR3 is TGTGCCATCAGTGAACGAATGGGCGAGAAGAACACTGAAGCTTTCTTT.